A selection of T cell receptor beta chains follows, all from one sample in a study of blood T cell repertoires in COVID-19. The repertoire was sequenced with immunoSEQ multiplex PCR; TCRdb's copy has only in-frame clones and lacks some. Here the sample spans more than 300,000 clones, more than 75% being singletons. Sequencing was done on a sample of PBMCs or T cells enriched from blood (not recorded which). These receptors all come from a man aged 35 to 55 in a cohort exposed to, infected with or recovered from COVID-19 (not recorded which). Both conserved end residues are part of each CDR3. Each record gives: J gene, clone size, V gene, D gene, CDR3 DNA, CDR3 protein. A D gene is named only where the DNA matches it firmly. Clone size is not always given. Where it is, it says once, few, many or a class for expanded clones.

j_gene: TRBJ2-7
abundance: NA
v_gene: TRBV19
d_gene: NA
CDR3nt: TGTGCCAGTAGTCCTTTGACACATTCCTACGAGCAGTACTTC
CDR3aa: CASSPLTHSYEQYF

j_gene: TRBJ2-7
abundance: many
v_gene: TRBV6-5
d_gene: TRBD1
CDR3nt: TGTGCCAGCAGTTATAGAGGACAGGGGCTATACGAGCAGTACTTC
CDR3aa: CASSYRGQGLYEQYF

j_gene: TRBJ1-2
abundance: NA
v_gene: TRBV19
d_gene: TRBD1
CDR3nt: TGTGCCAGTAGTACCCTCGGGACAGGGTCTCATGGCTACACCTTC
CDR3aa: CASSTLGTGSHGYTF

j_gene: TRBJ1-6
abundance: few
v_gene: TRBV19
d_gene: NA
CDR3nt: TGTGCCAGTAGACTGAATGAGGTCTATAATTCACCCCTCCACTTT
CDR3aa: CASRLNEVYNSPLHF

j_gene: TRBJ1-2
abundance: few
v_gene: TRBV2
d_gene: NA
CDR3nt: TGTGCCAGCAGTGAACTTCAGGCAGGCTTCTTCTATGGCTACACCTTC
CDR3aa: CASSELQAGFFYGYTF

j_gene: TRBJ2-7
abundance: NA
v_gene: TRBV3-1/TRBV3-2
d_gene: NA
CDR3nt: TGTGCCAGCAGCCAAGGACTAGAAGTTTACGAGCAGTACTTC
CDR3aa: CASSQGLEVYEQYF

j_gene: TRBJ1-1
abundance: NA
v_gene: TRBV5-1
d_gene: NA
CDR3nt: TGCGCCAGCAGCCTGGGGAGGGCCACCCTTGAAGCTTTCTTT
CDR3aa: CASSLGRATLEAFF

j_gene: TRBJ1-3
abundance: once
v_gene: TRBV28
d_gene: NA
CDR3nt: TGTGCCAGCAGTCCAACAGGGTCGGGAAGGAACACCATATATTTT
CDR3aa: CASSPTGSGRNTIYF

j_gene: TRBJ1-1
abundance: NA
v_gene: TRBV14
d_gene: TRBD1
CDR3nt: TGTGCCAGCAGCAAACAGGGGATGAACACTGAAGCTTTCTTT
CDR3aa: CASSKQGMNTEAFF

j_gene: TRBJ1-1
abundance: once
v_gene: TRBV5-1
d_gene: NA
CDR3nt: TGCGCCAGCAGCTTGGACGCTAAATTGAACACTGAAGCTTTCTTT
CDR3aa: CASSLDAKLNTEAFF

j_gene: TRBJ1-3
abundance: once
v_gene: TRBV28
d_gene: NA
CDR3nt: TGTGCCAGCAGTTGGGGCAGGGCCGGAATCTCTGGAAACACCATATATTTT
CDR3aa: CASSWGRAGISGNTIYF

j_gene: TRBJ2-1
abundance: NA
v_gene: TRBV5-5
d_gene: NA
CDR3nt: TGTGCCAGCAGCTTGCGTGAGGGCAGGCTGGGTTGGAATGAGCAGTTCTTC
CDR3aa: CASSLREGRLGWNEQFF

j_gene: TRBJ2-7
abundance: few
v_gene: TRBV5-8
d_gene: TRBD1
CDR3nt: TGTGCCAGCAGCCCCTATCGGACAGGGGCCCACTCCTACGAGCAGTACTTC
CDR3aa: CASSPYRTGAHSYEQYF

j_gene: TRBJ1-2
abundance: NA
v_gene: TRBV12-3/TRBV12-4
d_gene: TRBD1
CDR3nt: TGTGCCAGCACCCCGACAGGGATTTGGGGCTACACCTTC
CDR3aa: CASTPTGIWGYTF

j_gene: TRBJ2-1
abundance: NA
v_gene: TRBV3-1/TRBV3-2
d_gene: TRBD2
CDR3nt: TGTGCCAGCAGCCACTCGACTAGCGGGGGGGAGCAGTTCTTC
CDR3aa: CASSHSTSGGEQFF

j_gene: TRBJ1-6
abundance: NA
v_gene: TRBV11-2
d_gene: NA
CDR3nt: TGTGCCAGCAGCTTAGATACCAGACAGACCCTCCACTTT
CDR3aa: CASSLDTRQTLHF

j_gene: TRBJ2-7
abundance: NA
v_gene: TRBV6-1
d_gene: TRBD2
CDR3nt: TGTGCCAGCAGTGAAGGGACTAGCAAGTACGAGCAGTACTTC
CDR3aa: CASSEGTSKYEQYF

j_gene: TRBJ1-2
abundance: NA
v_gene: TRBV18
d_gene: NA
CDR3nt: TGTGCCAGCTCACCACCCTTAGCCCAGGGCGACGATGGCTACACCTTC
CDR3aa: CASSPPLAQGDDGYTF

j_gene: TRBJ2-7
abundance: NA
v_gene: TRBV28
d_gene: TRBD2
CDR3nt: TGTGCCAGCAGTTTGGCCGGGAGGACGGGGAGCTACGAGCAGTACTTC
CDR3aa: CASSLAGRTGSYEQYF

j_gene: TRBJ2-7
abundance: NA
v_gene: TRBV7-6
d_gene: TRBD2
CDR3nt: TGTGCCAGCAGCGAGGGACTAGCGGGAGGGCCCAGAGAGCAGTACTTC
CDR3aa: CASSEGLAGGPREQYF

j_gene: TRBJ1-2
abundance: NA
v_gene: TRBV28
d_gene: NA
CDR3nt: TGTGCCAGCAGTTTGGACAGAACCTATGGCTACACCTTC
CDR3aa: CASSLDRTYGYTF

j_gene: TRBJ2-3
abundance: NA
v_gene: TRBV5-1
d_gene: NA
CDR3nt: TGCGCCAGCAGCGCAGACCTAGGCAGCACAGATACGCAGTATTTT
CDR3aa: CASSADLGSTDTQYF